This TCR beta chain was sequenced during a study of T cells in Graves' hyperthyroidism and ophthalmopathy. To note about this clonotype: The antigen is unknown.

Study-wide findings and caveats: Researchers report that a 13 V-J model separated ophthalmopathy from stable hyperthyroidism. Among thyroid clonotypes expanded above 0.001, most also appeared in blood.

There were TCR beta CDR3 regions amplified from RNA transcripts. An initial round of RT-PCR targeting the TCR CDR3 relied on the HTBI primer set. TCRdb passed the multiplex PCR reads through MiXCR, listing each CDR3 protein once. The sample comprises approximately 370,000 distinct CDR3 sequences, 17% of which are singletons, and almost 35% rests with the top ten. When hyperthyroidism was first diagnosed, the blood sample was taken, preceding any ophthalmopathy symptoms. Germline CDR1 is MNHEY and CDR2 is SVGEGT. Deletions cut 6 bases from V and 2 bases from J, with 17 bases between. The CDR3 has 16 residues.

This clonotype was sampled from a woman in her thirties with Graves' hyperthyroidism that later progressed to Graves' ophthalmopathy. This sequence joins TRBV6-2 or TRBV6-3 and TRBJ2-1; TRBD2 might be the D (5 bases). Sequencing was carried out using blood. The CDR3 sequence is CASRPGWRRAYNEQFF. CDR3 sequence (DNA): TGTGCCAGCAGGCCGGGATGGCGGCGCGCCTACAATGAGCAGTTCTTC.